This T cell receptor (beta chain) is drawn from a study of PD-1 blockade in classical Hodgkin lymphoma. General study points: Complete responders' baseline diversity resembled that of newly diagnosed patients. While CD8+ TCR diversity did not rise significantly by C4D1, CD4+ TCR diversity did. The causes of the repertoire differences, possibly disease activity or prior therapy, remain undefined.

The table came from immunoSEQ multiplex PCR; TCRdb's copy has only in-frame clones and leaves some out. In the table there are 49,000 or so clones, over 70% of which are singletons. With respect to this clone: Its antigen remains unknown.

The trim removed 1 base at V and 6 bases at J, leaving 5 bases unmatched. Germline CDR1 reads LNHDA; CDR2 reads SQIVND (reference sequence). This CDR3 region has 16 residues. All patients experienced relapse after autologous stem cell transplantation, and brentuximab vedotin exposure was variable. Complete response, partial response or progressive disease was recorded as best response. The sample here was peripheral blood mononuclear cells (PBMCs), taken before the second cycle of nivolumab. This receptor was identified in a human donor with classical Hodgkin lymphoma. This rearrangement joins TRBV19 to TRBJ2-2, with 10 bases lining up with TRBD2. The CDR3 reads CASSIGFGLAAGELFF. DNA for the CDR3: TGTGCCAGTAGTATAGGGTTTGGACTAGCGGCCGGGGAGCTGTTTTTT.